Reported below is one T cell receptor (beta chain). What it recognizes is unknown. TCRdb's copy holds only in-frame clones and misses some; the assay was immunoSEQ multiplex PCR. The sample has 170,000 or so clones; roughly 80% are singletons. The sample originates from a study of cytomegalovirus exposure and HLA in healthy donors. Study-level information: Both the approximately 130 validation repertoires and the 500 to 700 first-cohort repertoires used the same platform, as reported by a later analysis.

The CDR3 contains 16 residues. The germline V gene has CDR1 KGHSH and CDR2 LQKENI. J was trimmed by 5 bases and V by 2 bases; bases with no gene match: 10. Study-wide points: Reports indicated that the classifier achieved high specificity and sensitivity in diagnosing cytomegalovirus status. In the roughly 120 validation repertoires, a later analysis found that first-cohort TCR clusters tended to co-occur. Some public TCRs appeared in many individuals, while most sequences were rare.

This receptor was obtained from a woman under 30 in good health and CMV-seropositive. The chain combines TRBV18 with TRBJ1-1, with 8 nucleotides matching TRBD1. Sequenced: PBMCs. CDR3 sequence reads: CASSPAPQGGGTEAFF. DNA of the CDR3: TGTGCCAGCTCACCAGCCCCACAGGGGGGAGGAACTGAAGCTTTCTTT.